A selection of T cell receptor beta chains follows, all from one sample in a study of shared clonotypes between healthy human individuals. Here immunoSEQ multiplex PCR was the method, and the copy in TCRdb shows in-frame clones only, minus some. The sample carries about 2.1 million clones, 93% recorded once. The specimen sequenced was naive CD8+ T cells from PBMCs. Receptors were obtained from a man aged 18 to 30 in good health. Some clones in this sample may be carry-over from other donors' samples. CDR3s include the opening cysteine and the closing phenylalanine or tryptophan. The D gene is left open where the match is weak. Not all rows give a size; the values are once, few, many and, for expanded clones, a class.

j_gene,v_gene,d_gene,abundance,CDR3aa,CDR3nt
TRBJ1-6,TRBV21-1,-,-,CAEGEGHNSPLHF,TGTGCCGAGGGGGAGGGTCATAATTCACCCCTCCACTTT
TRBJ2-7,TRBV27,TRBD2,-,CASSGRAGAVREQYF,TGTGCCAGCTCCGGGAGGGCGGGAGCCGTTCGCGAGCAGTACTTC
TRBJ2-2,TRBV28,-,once,CASSVDRNTGELFF,TGTGCCAGCAGTGTAGACAGGAACACCGGGGAGCTGTTTTTT
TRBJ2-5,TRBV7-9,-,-,CASSPRQEETQYF,TGTGCCAGCAGCCCTAGACAGGAAGAGACCCAGTACTTC
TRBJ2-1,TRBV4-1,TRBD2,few,CASSQDQLAGGEQFF,TGCGCCAGCAGCCAAGATCAACTAGCGGGCGGTGAGCAGTTCTTC
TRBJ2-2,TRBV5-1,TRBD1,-,CASSFRQGDTGELFF,TGCGCCAGCAGCTTCCGACAGGGAGACACCGGGGAGCTGTTTTTT
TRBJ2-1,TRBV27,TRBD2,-,CASSFSSGRGGEQFF,TGTGCCAGCAGTTTTTCTAGCGGGAGGGGTGGAGAGCAGTTCTTC
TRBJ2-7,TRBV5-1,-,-,CASSWSRVPGYEQYF,TGCGCCAGCAGCTGGAGCCGGGTCCCCGGATACGAGCAGTACTTC
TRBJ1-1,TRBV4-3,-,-,CASSTGGTNTEAFF,TGCGCCAGCAGCACCGGGGGGACGAACACTGAAGCTTTCTTT
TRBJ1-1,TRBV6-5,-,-,CASSSLQGWRNTEAFF,TGTGCCAGCAGTTCGCTACAGGGATGGAGGAACACTGAAGCTTTCTTT
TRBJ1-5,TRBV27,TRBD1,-,CASSSGTGSQPQHF,TGTGCCAGCAGCTCCGGGACAGGGAGTCAGCCCCAGCATTTT
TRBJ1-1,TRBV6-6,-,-,CASSYLKTASNTEAFF,TGTGCCAGCAGTTACTTAAAAACGGCCAGCAACACTGAAGCTTTCTTT
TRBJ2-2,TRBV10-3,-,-,CAISESGQGKDTGELFF,TGTGCCATCAGTGAAAGTGGGCAGGGAAAAGACACCGGGGAGCTGTTTTTT
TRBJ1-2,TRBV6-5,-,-,CASSDGKAGGYTF,TGTGCCAGCAGCGATGGGAAAGCCGGTGGCTACACCTTC
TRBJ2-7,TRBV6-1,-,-,CASSEGASYYEQYF,TGTGCCAGCAGTGAAGGGGCCAGTTACTACGAGCAGTACTTC
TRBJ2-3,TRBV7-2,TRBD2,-,CASSLVGLAYTDTQYF,TGTGCCAGCAGCTTAGTGGGACTAGCCTACACAGATACGCAGTATTTT